These 30 T cell receptor beta chains were sequenced from one sample in a study of monozygotic twins with inflammatory bowel disease. TCRdb reprocessed the 5' RACE reads and reports one entry per CDR3 protein, with no DNA. Its table lists about 450,000 distinct CDR3 sequences. The sample taken for sequencing was blood. All receptors derive from a human donor with ulcerative colitis or Crohn's disease, or a healthy co-twin of an affected twin (not recorded which).

The rearrangement uses TRBV5-1 and TRBJ1-2; TCRdb's D call, TRBD1, is unchecked because there is no DNA. The CDR3 is made up of 15 amino acids. Germline CDR1 reads SGHRS; CDR2 reads YFSETQ. CDR3 residues: CASSLSGQGVYGYTF.

The rearrangement uses TRBV10-3 and TRBJ1-4. The germline CDR1 and CDR2 sequences are ENHRY and SYGVKD. There are 11 residues in the CDR3. CDR3: CATTSNEKLFF.

The chain combines TRBV12-3 or TRBV12-4 with TRBJ2-1; the D call from TCRdb, TRBD1, cannot be confirmed without DNA. This CDR3 has 15 residues. The CDR3 loop reads CASSAAQGWNNEQFF.

The chain carries TRBV9 and TRBJ2-1; the D gene TCRdb calls, TRBD2, cannot be checked with no DNA. The germline CDR1 and CDR2 sequences are SGDLS and YYNGEE. The CDR3 is made up of 16 amino acids. The CDR3 sequence: CASSVVGSGGYNEQFF.

The V gene is TRBV4-2, the J gene TRBJ2-1; TCRdb's assignment of TRBD2 cannot be checked, as there is no DNA. CDR1 LGHNA and CDR2 YNFKEQ come from the germline V gene. The CDR3 is 15 residues long. The CDR3 region is CASMKAGGEYNEQFF.

The gene calls are TRBV5-1 and TRBJ1-1; TCRdb designates TRBD1, a call that cannot be tested without DNA. This CDR3 spans 16 amino acids. Germline V lookup: CDR1 SGHRS, CDR2 YFSETQ. CDR3 in amino acids: CASSSGLMTENTEAFF. Complete variable domain (other parts from reference TRBV5-1 and TRBJ1-1): KAGVTQTPRYLIKTRGQQVTLSCSPISGHRSVSWYQQTPGQGLQFLFEYFSETQRNKGNFPGRFSGRQFSNSRSEMNVSTLELGDSALYLCASSSGLMTENTEAFFGQGTRLTVV.

The J gene is TRBJ1-5, the V gene TRBV20-1; there is no DNA to check the TCRdb D call of TRBD1. The germline V gene has CDR1 DFQATT and CDR2 SNEGSKA (reference sequence). The CDR3 is made up of 15 amino acids. This CDR3 reads CSATPTGYYGQPQHF.

The chain uses TRBV10-3 and TRBJ1-1; TCRdb calls TRBD1, which cannot be checked without DNA. The CDR3 length is 14 residues. Germline values: CDR1 ENHRY, CDR2 SYGVKD. The CDR3 spells CAITARGLNTEAFF.

The gene calls are TRBV5-5 and TRBJ2-3; the D call of TRBD1 rests on TCRdb alone, since no DNA is present to check it. Germline assignment: CDR1 SGHKS and CDR2 YYEKEE (reference sequence). CDR3 size: 15 residues. The CDR3 sequence is CASSPRTGVTDTQYF.

The chain carries TRBV7-2 and TRBJ1-3; as DNA is missing, the TRBD1 call by TCRdb cannot be tested. This CDR3 is 17 amino acids long. Germline V gene sequence: CDR1 SGHTA, CDR2 FQGNSA. CDR3 loop: CASSYQQGTYSGNTIYF. Combining the CDR3 with reference TRBV7-2 and TRBJ1-3 gives the whole variable domain GAGVSQSPSNKVTEKGKDVELRCDPISGHTALYWYRQSLGQGLEFLIYFQGNSAPDKSGLPSDRFSAERTGGSVSTLTIQRTQQEDSAVYLCASSYQQGTYSGNTIYFGEGSWLTVV.

CDR3 loop: CASSETGAASPLHF. The rearrangement uses TRBV25-1 and TRBJ1-6; without DNA, the TCRdb call of TRBD1 cannot be checked. The CDR3 is made up of 14 amino acids. Germline CDR1 reads MGHDK; CDR2 reads SYGVNS.

The J gene is TRBJ1-1, the V gene TRBV29-1. Germline V gene sequence: CDR1 SQVTM, CDR2 ANQGSEA. This CDR3 contains 13 residues. The CDR3 sequence is CSVARPLTTEAFF.

CDR3 sequence reads: CASSVDGAGGEQYF. The chain has TRBV9 and TRBJ2-7; TCRdb's D call of TRBD1 is untestable without DNA. Looked up from germline, CDR1 is SGDLS and CDR2 is YYNGEE. This CDR3 has 14 residues.

J is TRBJ2-2 and V is TRBV12-3 or TRBV12-4; TCRdb picks TRBD1, but there is no DNA to check that call. This CDR3 is built from 14 residues. CDR3 sequence: CASSLGTGTRELFF.

This sequence joins TRBV12-3 or TRBV12-4 and TRBJ2-5; the TRBD2 assignment by TCRdb is unverifiable without DNA. This CDR3 region has 13 residues. CDR3 loop: CASSLRTSFSQYF.

The chain employs TRBV20-1 and TRBJ2-3; without DNA, the TCRdb call of TRBD2 cannot be checked. This CDR3 is built from 16 residues. The germline V gene encodes CDR1 DFQATT and CDR2 SNEGSKA (reference sequence). CDR3 in amino acids: CSVNPAGGPSTDTQYF.

This CDR3 reads CASSFSTSGYNEQFF. This chain connects TRBV7-6 to TRBJ2-1; the TRBD2 assignment by TCRdb is unverifiable without DNA. This CDR3 has 15 amino acids. Germline lookup yields CDR1 SGHVS and CDR2 FNYEAQ.

This sequence joins TRBV5-6 and TRBJ2-7. Looked up from germline, CDR1 is SGHDT and CDR2 is YYEEEE. The CDR3 extends over 13 amino acids. The CDR3 here is CASSLVHFYEQYF. The whole variable domain, remainder taken from reference TRBV5-6 and TRBJ2-7, is DAGVTQSPTHLIKTRGQQVTLRCSPKSGHDTVSWYQQALGQGPQFIFQYYEEEERQRGNFPDRFSGHQFPNYSSELNVNALLLGDSALYLCASSLVHFYEQYFGPGTRLTVT.

The chain couples TRBV6-2 or TRBV6-3 to TRBJ2-7. The CDR3 is 14 residues long. Germline CDR1 MNHEY, CDR2 SVGEGT. This chain's CDR3 is CASSYESGAYEQYF.

This rearrangement joins TRBV19 to TRBJ1-6. The CDR3 extends over 15 amino acids. Germline loops: CDR1 LNHDA, CDR2 SQIVND (reference sequence). This CDR3 reads CASSIDLPTNSPLHF.

The chain carries TRBV12-3 or TRBV12-4 and TRBJ2-1. The CDR3 contains 12 residues. Here the CDR3 reads CASSPEANEQFF.

The V call is TRBV5-1, the J call TRBJ2-7; TCRdb outputs TRBD1, but without DNA this stays unchecked. The CDR3 totals 14 residues. CDR1 and CDR2 from the germline V gene are SGHRS and YFSETQ. This CDR3 reads CASRRTGASLEQYF.

The chain has TRBV2 and TRBJ1-5. The CDR3 covers 11 residues. Germline CDR1 reads SNHLY; CDR2 reads FYNNEI. The CDR3 here is CASRGFGPQHF.

This rearrangement joins TRBV12-3 or TRBV12-4 to TRBJ2-1. This CDR3 contains 11 residues. The chain's CDR3 is CASGVWGEQFF.

The CDR3 here is CASSFGMPGETQYF. The chain employs TRBV12-3 or TRBV12-4 and TRBJ2-5; the TCRdb D gene call, TRBD1, has no DNA to confirm it. The CDR3 totals 14 residues.

V is TRBV5-1 and J is TRBJ2-2; TCRdb proposes TRBD1, but this gene call is untestable without DNA. Germline CDR1 reads SGHRS; CDR2 reads YFSETQ. The CDR3 covers 15 residues. CDR3 sequence reads: CASSSGAFNTGELFF. Complete variable domain (other parts from reference TRBV5-1 and TRBJ2-2): KAGVTQTPRYLIKTRGQQVTLSCSPISGHRSVSWYQQTPGQGLQFLFEYFSETQRNKGNFPGRFSGRQFSNSRSEMNVSTLELGDSALYLCASSSGAFNTGELFFGEGSRLTVL.

The CDR3 spells CSGSLYRTGDRTEAFF. V gene TRBV29-1 combines with J gene TRBJ1-1; TCRdb names TRBD1, which stays unverified in the absence of DNA. The CDR3 totals 16 residues. Per germline, CDR1 SQVTM and CDR2 ANQGSEA.

This chain joins TRBV9 and TRBJ2-1; TCRdb lists TRBD2, though no DNA is available to test this call. Germline values: CDR1 SGDLS, CDR2 YYNGEE. The CDR3 is 15 amino acids. The CDR3 reads CASSPGQRSYNEQFF.

The chain is built from TRBV27 and TRBJ1-6; the D gene TCRdb calls, TRBD1, cannot be checked with no DNA. CDR1 MNHEY and CDR2 SMNVEV come from the germline V gene (reference sequence). This CDR3 comprises 14 residues. The CDR3 sequence: CASSQGAYNSPLHF.

This chain connects TRBV3-1 to TRBJ2-1; the D gene TCRdb calls, TRBD2, cannot be checked with no DNA. Germline V gene lookup returns CDR1 LGHDT and CDR2 YNNKEL (reference sequence). There are 15 residues in the CDR3. This CDR3 reads CASSQRASGANEQFF.